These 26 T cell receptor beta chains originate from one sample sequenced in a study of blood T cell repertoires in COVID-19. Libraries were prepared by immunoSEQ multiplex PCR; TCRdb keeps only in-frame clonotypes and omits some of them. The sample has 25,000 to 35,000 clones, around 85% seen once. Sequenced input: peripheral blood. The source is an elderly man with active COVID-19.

The CDR3 sequence: CASSLGSLLGYGYTF. The CDR3 region has the DNA TGTGCCAGCAGTTTGGGGAGTCTCCTTGGCTATGGCTACACCTTC. This chain joins TRBV28 and TRBJ1-2; D is unclear. Germline loops: CDR1 MDHEN, CDR2 SYDVKM. CDR3 length equals 15 residues. V was pared by 3 bases and J by 4 bases, with 15 bases between.

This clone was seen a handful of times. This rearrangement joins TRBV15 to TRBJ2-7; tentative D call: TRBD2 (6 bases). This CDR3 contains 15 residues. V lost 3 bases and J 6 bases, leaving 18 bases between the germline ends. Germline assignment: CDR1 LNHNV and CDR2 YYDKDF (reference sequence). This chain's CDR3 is CATSSPGTGVLEQYF. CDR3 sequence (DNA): TGTGCCACCAGCAGCCCCGGGACGGGGGTCCTCGAGCAGTACTTC.

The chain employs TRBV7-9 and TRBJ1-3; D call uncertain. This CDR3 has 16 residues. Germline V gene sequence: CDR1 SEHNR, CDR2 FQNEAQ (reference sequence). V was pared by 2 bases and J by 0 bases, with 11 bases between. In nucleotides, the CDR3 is TGTGCCAGCAGCTTATCAACCGGAGACTCTGGAAACACCATATATTTT. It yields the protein CASSLSTGDSGNTIYF.

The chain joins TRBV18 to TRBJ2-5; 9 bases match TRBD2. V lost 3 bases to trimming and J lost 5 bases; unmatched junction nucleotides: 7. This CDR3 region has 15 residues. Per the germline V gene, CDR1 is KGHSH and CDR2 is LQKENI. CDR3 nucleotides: TGTGCCAGCTCACCGACAGCGGGGGGCAGGGAGACCCAGTACTTC. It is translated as CASSPTAGGRETQYF.

The CDR3 coding sequence is TGTGCCAGCAGCTTATCCTTACGGGGTGAGCAGTTCTTC. It translates to CASSLSLRGEQFF. The rearrangement uses TRBV7-3 and TRBJ2-1; a possible D gene is TRBD2 (5 bases). Germline loops: CDR1 SGHTA, CDR2 FQGTGA. Trimming took off 2 bases at V and 9 bases at J, with 11 bases between the two ends. The CDR3 is made up of 13 amino acids.

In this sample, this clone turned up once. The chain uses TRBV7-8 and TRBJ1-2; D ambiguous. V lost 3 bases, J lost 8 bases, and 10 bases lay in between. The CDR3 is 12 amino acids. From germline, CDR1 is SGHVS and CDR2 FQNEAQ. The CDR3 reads CASSLSGFGYTF. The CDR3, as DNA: TGTGCCAGCAGCTTGTCGGGGTTCGGCTACACCTTC. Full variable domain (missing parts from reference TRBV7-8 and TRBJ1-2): GAGVSQSPRYKVAKRGQDVALRCDPISGHVSLFWYQQALGQGPEFLTYFQNEAQLDKSGLPSDRFFAERPEGSVSTLKIQRTQQEDSAVYLCASSLSGFGYTFGSGTRLTVV.

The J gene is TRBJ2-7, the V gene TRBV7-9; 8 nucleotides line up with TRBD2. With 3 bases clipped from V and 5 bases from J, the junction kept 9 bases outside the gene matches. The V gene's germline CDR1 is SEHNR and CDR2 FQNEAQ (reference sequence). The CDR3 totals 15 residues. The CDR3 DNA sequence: TGTGCCAGCAGCTTCGCGGGACTAGGTTTCGACGAGCAGTACTTC. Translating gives CASSFAGLGFDEQYF.

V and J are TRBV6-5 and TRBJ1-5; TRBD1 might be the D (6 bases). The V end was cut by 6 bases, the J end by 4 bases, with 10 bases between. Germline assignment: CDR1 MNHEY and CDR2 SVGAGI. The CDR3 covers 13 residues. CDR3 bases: TGTGCCAGCAGCTGGCAGGGGAATCAGCCCCAGCATTTT. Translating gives CASSWQGNQPQHF.

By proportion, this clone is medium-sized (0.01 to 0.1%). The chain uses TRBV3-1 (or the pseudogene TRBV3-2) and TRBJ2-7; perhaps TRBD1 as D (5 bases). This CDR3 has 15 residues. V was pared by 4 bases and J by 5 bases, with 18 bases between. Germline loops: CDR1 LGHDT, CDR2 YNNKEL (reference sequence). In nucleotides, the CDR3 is TGTGCCAGCAGCCCCCCCATAGGGGAAGGGAACGAGCAGTACTTC. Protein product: CASSPPIGEGNEQYF.

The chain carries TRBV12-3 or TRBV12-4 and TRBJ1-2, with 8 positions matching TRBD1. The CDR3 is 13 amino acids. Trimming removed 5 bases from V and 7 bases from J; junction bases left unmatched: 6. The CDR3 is CASSLDREGGYTF. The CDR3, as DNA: TGTGCCAGCAGTCTGGACAGGGAGGGTGGCTACACCTTC.

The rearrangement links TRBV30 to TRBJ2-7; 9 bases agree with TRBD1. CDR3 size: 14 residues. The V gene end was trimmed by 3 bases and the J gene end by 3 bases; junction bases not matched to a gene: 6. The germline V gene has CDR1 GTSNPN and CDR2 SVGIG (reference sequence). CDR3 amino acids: CAWRGQGLIYEQYF. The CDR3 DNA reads TGTGCCTGGAGGGGACAGGGACTAATCTACGAGCAGTACTTC.

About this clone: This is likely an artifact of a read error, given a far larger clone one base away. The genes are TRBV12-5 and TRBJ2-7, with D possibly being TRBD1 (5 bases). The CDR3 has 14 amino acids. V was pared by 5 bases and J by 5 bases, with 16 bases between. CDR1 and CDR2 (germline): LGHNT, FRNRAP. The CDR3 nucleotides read TGTGCTAGTGGTATCTCAGGGTACCTGAACGAGCAGTACTTC. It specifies CASGISGYLNEQYF.

The CDR3 nucleotides read TGTGCCAGCAGCCAAGGTAGATTACAGGGCGCAAACACCATATATTTT. Protein: CASSQGRLQGANTIYF. The chain is built from TRBV4-2 and TRBJ1-3; TRBD1 is a possible D gene (6 bases). Trimming took 1 base from V and 6 from J, leaving 16 bases between them. The CDR3 totals 16 residues. From germline, CDR1 is LGHNA and CDR2 YNFKEQ.

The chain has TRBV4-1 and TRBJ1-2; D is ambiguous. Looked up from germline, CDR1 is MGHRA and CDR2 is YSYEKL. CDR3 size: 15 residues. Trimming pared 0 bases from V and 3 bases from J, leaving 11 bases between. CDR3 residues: CASSQDGPGYYGYTF. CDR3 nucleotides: TGCGCCAGCAGCCAAGATGGTCCGGGGTACTATGGCTACACCTTC.

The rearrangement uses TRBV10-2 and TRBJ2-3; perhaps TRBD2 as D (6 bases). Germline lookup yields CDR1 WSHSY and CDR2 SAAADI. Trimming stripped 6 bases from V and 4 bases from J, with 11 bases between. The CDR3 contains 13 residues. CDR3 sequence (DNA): TGCGCCAGCAGAGGGACTCCTCCAGATACGCAGTATTTT. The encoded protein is CASRGTPPDTQYF.

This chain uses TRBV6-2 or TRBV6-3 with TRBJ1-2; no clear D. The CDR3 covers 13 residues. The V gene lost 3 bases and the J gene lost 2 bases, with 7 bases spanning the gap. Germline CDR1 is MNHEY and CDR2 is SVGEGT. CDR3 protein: CASSYGQNYGYTF. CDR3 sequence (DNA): TGTGCCAGCAGTTATGGGCAGAACTATGGCTACACCTTC.

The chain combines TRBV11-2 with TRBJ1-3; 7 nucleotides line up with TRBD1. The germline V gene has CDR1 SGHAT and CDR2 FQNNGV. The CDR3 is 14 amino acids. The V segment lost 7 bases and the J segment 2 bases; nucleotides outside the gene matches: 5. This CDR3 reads CASKRDRAGNTIYF. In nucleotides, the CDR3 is TGTGCCAGCAAGAGAGACAGGGCTGGAAACACCATATATTTT. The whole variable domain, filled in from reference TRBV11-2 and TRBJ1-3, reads EAGVAQSPRYKIIEKRQSVAFWCNPISGHATLYWYQQILGQGPKLLIQFQNNGVVDDSQLPKDRFSAERLKGVDSTLKIQPAKLEDSAVYLCASKRDRAGNTIYFGEGSWLTVV.

CDR3 in amino acids: CASSLVAAGSHTQYF. In nucleotides, the CDR3 is TGTGCCAGCAGCTTAGTCGCAGCGGGGTCCCATACGCAGTATTTT. The chain joins TRBV7-2 to TRBJ2-3, with 7 bases matching TRBD2. The germline V gene encodes CDR1 SGHTA and CDR2 FQGNSA. Germline trimming cut 1 base from V and 7 bases from J; bases unmatched to any gene: 8. CDR3 size: 15 residues.

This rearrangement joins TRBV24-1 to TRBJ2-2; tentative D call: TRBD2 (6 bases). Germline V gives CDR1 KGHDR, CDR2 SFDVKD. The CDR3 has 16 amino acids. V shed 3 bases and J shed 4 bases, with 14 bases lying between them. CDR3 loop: CATSDPNGGITGELFF. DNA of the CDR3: TGTGCCACCAGTGATCCCAACGGAGGGATCACCGGGGAGCTGTTTTTT.

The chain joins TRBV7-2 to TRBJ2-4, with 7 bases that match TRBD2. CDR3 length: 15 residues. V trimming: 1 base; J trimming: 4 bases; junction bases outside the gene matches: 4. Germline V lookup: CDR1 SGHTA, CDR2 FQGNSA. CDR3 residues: CASSLGSGAKNIQYF. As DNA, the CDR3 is TGTGCCAGCAGCTTAGGGAGCGGGGCGAAAAACATTCAGTACTTC.

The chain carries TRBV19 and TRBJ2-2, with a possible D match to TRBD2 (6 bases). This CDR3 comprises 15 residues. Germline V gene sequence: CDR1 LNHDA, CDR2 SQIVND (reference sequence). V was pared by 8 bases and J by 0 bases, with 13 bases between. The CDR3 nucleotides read TGTGCCAGTCGAAAGGGACTGCCGAACACCGGGGAGCTGTTTTTT. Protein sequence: CASRKGLPNTGELFF.

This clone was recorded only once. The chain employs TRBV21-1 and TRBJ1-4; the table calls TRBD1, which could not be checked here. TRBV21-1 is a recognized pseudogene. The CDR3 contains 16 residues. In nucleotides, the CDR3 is TGTGCCACCCCACCCACCTTTCAGGGGGTAAGGGTAAAACTGTTTTTT. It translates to CATPPTFQGVRVKLFF.

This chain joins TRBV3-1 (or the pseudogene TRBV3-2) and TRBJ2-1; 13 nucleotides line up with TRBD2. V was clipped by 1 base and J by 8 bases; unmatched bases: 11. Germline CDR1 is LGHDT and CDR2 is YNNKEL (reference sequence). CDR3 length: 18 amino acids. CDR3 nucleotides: TGTGCCAGCAGCCAAGCACATCCGGGACTAGCGGGGTCCGATGAGCAGTTCTTC. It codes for CASSQAHPGLAGSDEQFF.

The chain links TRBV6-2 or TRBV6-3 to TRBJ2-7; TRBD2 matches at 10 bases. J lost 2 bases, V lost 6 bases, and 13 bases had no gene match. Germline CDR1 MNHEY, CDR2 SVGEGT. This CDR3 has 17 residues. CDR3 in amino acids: CASSQVNSGGPPYEQYF. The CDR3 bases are TGTGCCAGCAGCCAGGTGAATAGCGGGGGGCCGCCCTACGAGCAGTACTTC.

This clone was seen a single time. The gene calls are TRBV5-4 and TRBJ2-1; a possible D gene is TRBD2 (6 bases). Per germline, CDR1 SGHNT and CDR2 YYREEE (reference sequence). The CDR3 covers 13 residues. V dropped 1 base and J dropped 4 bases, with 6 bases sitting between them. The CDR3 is CASSLRGYNEQFF. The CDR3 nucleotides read TGTGCCAGCAGCTTGCGGGGGTACAATGAGCAGTTCTTC. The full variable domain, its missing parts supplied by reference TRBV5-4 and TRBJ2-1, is ETGVTQSPTHLIKTRGQQVTLRCSSQSGHNTVSWYQQALGQGPQFIFQYYREEENGRGNFPPRFSGLQFPNYSSELNVNALELDDSALYLCASSLRGYNEQFFGPGTRLTVL.

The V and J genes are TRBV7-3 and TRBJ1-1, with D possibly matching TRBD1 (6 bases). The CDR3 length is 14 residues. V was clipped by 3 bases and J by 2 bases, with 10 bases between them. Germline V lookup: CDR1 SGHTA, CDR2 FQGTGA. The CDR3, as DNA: TGTGCCAGCAGCTTCGGGACACACAACACTGAAGCTTTCTTT. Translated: CASSFGTHNTEAFF.